This T cell receptor beta chain was profiled in a study of cytomegalovirus exposure and HLA in healthy donors. Study results and caveats: The number of N-insertions in an Asian-associated ancestry cluster was reportedly below the roughly 660-donor mean in a later analysis. On later analysis, the bulk of CMV-associated TCR beta chains appeared to be HLA-restricted.

The CDR3 spans 12 residues. Germline CDR1 SEHNR, CDR2 FQNEAQ (reference sequence). The PCR was carried out with 60 Vbeta primers and 13 Jbeta primers. Assay used: immunoSEQ multiplex PCR; TCRdb lists only in-frame clones, some missing. The sample lists some 180,000 clones, roughly 80% seen once, with 1.3% to 1.5% in the top ten. On this clone itself: Its cognate antigen is unknown. One end of the junction is discordant with germline, which a read error may explain.

Source material: PBMCs. This chain joins TRBV7-9 and TRBJ2-1, with a possible D match to TRBD2 (6 bases). The clonotype was recovered from a girl aged 10-17 years in good health and CMV-seropositive. CDR3 nucleotide sequence: TGTTCCAGCAGCTTAGTTGGACTAGAGCAGTTCTTC. Translated: CSSSLVGLEQFF.